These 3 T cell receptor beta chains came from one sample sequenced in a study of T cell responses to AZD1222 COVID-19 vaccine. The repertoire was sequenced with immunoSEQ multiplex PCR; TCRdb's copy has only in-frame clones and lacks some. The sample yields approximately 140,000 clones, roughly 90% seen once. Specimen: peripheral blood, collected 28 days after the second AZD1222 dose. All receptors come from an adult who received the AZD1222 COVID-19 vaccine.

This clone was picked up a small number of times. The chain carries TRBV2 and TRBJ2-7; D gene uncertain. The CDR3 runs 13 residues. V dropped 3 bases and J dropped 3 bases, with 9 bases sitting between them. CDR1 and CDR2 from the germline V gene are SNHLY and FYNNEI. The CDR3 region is CASSEAAVYEQYF. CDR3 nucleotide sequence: TGTGCCAGCAGTGAGGCGGCCGTCTACGAGCAGTACTTC.

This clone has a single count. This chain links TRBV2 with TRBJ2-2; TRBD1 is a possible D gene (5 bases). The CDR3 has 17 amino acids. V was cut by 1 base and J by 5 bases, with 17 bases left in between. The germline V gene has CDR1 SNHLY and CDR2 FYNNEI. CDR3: CASSEGPGAKRTGELFF. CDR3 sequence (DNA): TGTGCCAGCAGTGAAGGTCCTGGGGCAAAAAGGACCGGGGAGCTGTTTTTT.

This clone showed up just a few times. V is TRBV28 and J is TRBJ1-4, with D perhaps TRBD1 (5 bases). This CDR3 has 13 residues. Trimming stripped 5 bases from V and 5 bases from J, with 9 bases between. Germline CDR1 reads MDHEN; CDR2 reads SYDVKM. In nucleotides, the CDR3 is TGTGCCAGCAGTCGCCGACAGAATGAAAAACTGTTTTTT. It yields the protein CASSRRQNEKLFF.